These T cell receptor beta chains were read from a single sample in a study of CD8+CD57+ T cells in acquired aplastic anemia. A single record per CDR3 protein comes from TCRdb applying MiXCR to the reads. The sample has 150,000 to 200,000 distinct CDR3 sequences, about two thirds seen once. Input material: sorted CD4+, CD8+, or CD8+CD57+ T cells (not recorded which) from PBMCs. These receptors originate from a human donor with aplastic anemia. The CDR3 runs from the conserved cysteine through the conserved F or W. A D gene is named only where the DNA matches it firmly. Where a row states a size, it is once, few, many or the class of an expanded clone; other rows omit it.

J: TRBJ2-7; D: -; V: TRBV15; size: -; CDR3: CATSRDRVRSGEQYF; DNA: TGTGCCACCAGCAGAGATCGGGTCCGCTCGGGGGAGCAGTACTTC
J: TRBJ1-3; D: TRBD1; V: TRBV12-5; size: -; CDR3: CASGLEGNRGDTIYF; DNA: TGTGCTAGTGGTTTGGAGGGAAACAGGGGTGACACCATATATTTT
J: TRBJ2-1; D: -; V: TRBV20-1; size: -; CDR3: CSYVPQGNEQFF; DNA: TGCAGCTACGTCCCTCAAGGGAATGAGCAGTTCTTC
J: TRBJ1-5; D: -; V: TRBV24-1; size: -; CDR3: CATSGPGVTSLNQPQHF; DNA: TGTGCCACCAGTGGGCCAGGGGTCACCAGCCTGAATCAGCCCCAGCATTTT
J: TRBJ1-6; D: -; V: TRBV7-9; size: -; CDR3: CASSFQGYNSPLHF; DNA: TGTGCCAGCAGCTTCCAGGGTTACAATTCACCCCTCCACTTT
J: TRBJ2-5; D: -; V: TRBV7-2; size: -; CDR3: CASSLIDGRETQYF; DNA: TGTGCCAGCAGCTTAATCGACGGGAGAGAGACCCAGTACTTC
J: TRBJ2-3; D: -; V: TRBV7-9; size: -; CDR3: CASITGAMGTDTQYF; DNA: TGTGCCAGCATCACGGGGGCAATGGGCACAGATACGCAGTATTTT
J: TRBJ2-5; D: TRBD1; V: TRBV24-1; size: -; CDR3: CATREGRTGTQYF; DNA: TGTGCCACCAGGGAAGGGCGGACAGGTACCCAGTACTTC
J: TRBJ2-7; D: TRBD2; V: TRBV5-5; size: -; CDR3: CASSPSGGPVLEQYF; DNA: TGTGCCAGCAGCCCTAGCGGGGGCCCCGTTCTGGAGCAGTACTTC
J: TRBJ1-2; D: -; V: TRBV12-3/TRBV12-4; size: many; CDR3: CASSMGGGNYGYTF; DNA: TGTGCCAGCAGCATGGGGGGGGGAAACTATGGCTACACCTTC
J: TRBJ2-1; D: -; V: TRBV7-6; size: few; CDR3: CASSLEASASSYNEQFF; DNA: TGTGCCAGCAGCTTAGAAGCTAGCGCGTCTTCCTACAATGAGCAGTTCTTC
J: TRBJ1-1; D: TRBD1; V: TRBV14; size: -; CDR3: CASSQRTGNTEAFF; DNA: TGTGCCAGCAGCCAGCGGACAGGGAACACTGAAGCTTTCTTT
J: TRBJ1-1; D: -; V: TRBV20-1; size: -; CDR3: CSARDPDRLNTEAFF; DNA: TGCAGTGCTAGAGATCCGGACAGATTGAACACTGAAGCTTTCTTT
J: TRBJ1-1; D: -; V: TRBV9; size: -; CDR3: CASSVEGSLSDDAEAFF; DNA: TGTGCCAGCAGCGTAGAGGGCAGTTTATCAGACGACGCTGAAGCTTTCTTT
J: TRBJ1-2; D: TRBD1; V: TRBV7-2; size: -; CDR3: CASSLIGQGAAGYTF; DNA: TGTGCCAGCAGCCTAATAGGACAGGGGGCGGCTGGCTACACCTTC
J: TRBJ2-1; D: TRBD2; V: TRBV7-2; size: -; CDR3: CASSPRGLAGGHEQFF; DNA: TGTGCCAGCAGCCCCCGGGGACTAGCGGGAGGGCATGAGCAGTTCTTC
J: TRBJ2-3; D: TRBD1; V: TRBV9; size: once; CDR3: CASSERDRADTQYF; DNA: TGTGCCAGCAGCGAGAGGGACAGGGCGGATACGCAGTATTTT
J: TRBJ2-3; D: TRBD2; V: TRBV6-1; size: many; CDR3: CASQELAGSTDTQYF; DNA: TGTGCCAGCCAAGAACTAGCGGGGAGCACAGATACGCAGTATTTT
J: TRBJ2-7; D: TRBD1; V: TRBV7-9; size: -; CDR3: CASSLGGDRYSYEQYF; DNA: TGTGCCAGCAGCTTAGGGGGGGACAGGTACTCCTACGAGCAGTACTTC
J: TRBJ2-3; D: TRBD1; V: TRBV4-3; size: -; CDR3: CASSQNRDRATDTQYF; DNA: TGCGCCAGCAGCCAGAACCGGGACAGGGCTACAGATACGCAGTATTTT
J: TRBJ1-3; D: -; V: TRBV15; size: once; CDR3: CATSGEWQGTLGNTIYF; DNA: TGTGCCACCAGCGGAGAGTGGCAGGGGACGCTTGGAAACACCATATATTTT
J: TRBJ1-5; D: -; V: TRBV15; size: -; CDR3: CATSSTHTANQPQHF; DNA: TGTGCCACCAGCAGCACACACACCGCAAATCAGCCCCAGCATTTT
J: TRBJ1-1; D: -; V: TRBV2; size: -; CDR3: CASHRTNTEAFF; DNA: TGTGCCAGCCATAGAACGAACACTGAAGCTTTCTTT
J: TRBJ1-2; D: -; V: TRBV15; size: -; CDR3: CATSRAEGGTIGYTF; DNA: TGTGCCACCAGCAGAGCAGAGGGAGGGACCATAGGCTACACCTTC
J: TRBJ2-2; D: -; V: TRBV15; size: -; CDR3: CATSRVGGSGELFF; DNA: TGTGCCACCAGCAGAGTAGGTGGATCCGGGGAGCTGTTTTTT